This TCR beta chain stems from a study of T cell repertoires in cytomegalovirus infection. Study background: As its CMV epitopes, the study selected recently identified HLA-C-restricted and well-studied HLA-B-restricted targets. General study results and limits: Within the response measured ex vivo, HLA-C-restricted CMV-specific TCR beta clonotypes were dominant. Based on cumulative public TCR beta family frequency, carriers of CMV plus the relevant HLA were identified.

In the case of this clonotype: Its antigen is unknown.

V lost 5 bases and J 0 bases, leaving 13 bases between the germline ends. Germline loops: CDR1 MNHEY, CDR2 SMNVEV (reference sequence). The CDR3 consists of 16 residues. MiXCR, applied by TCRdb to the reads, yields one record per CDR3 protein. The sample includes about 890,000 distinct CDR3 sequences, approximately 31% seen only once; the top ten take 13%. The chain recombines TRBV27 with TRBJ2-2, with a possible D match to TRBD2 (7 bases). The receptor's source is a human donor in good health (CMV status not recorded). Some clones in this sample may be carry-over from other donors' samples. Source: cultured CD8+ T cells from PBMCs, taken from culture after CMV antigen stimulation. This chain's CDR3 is CASSGGGGTNTGELFF. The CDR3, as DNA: TGTGCCAGCAGTGGGGGGGGCGGGACGAACACCGGGGAGCTGTTTTTT.